Below, 16 T cell receptor beta chains from the same sample are listed, as sequenced in a study of T-cell memory formation after mild COVID-19. TCRdb reanalysed the 5' RACE reads using MiXCR and keeps one entry per CDR3 protein. The sample has 450,000 to 650,000 distinct CDR3 sequences, around 17% seen once. The sequencing input was PBMCs or a T cell subset sorted from them (not recorded which). The source of these receptors is an adult woman who had mild COVID-19 (a few samples of this study predate the infection). Cell type and time point are not known.

This clonotype was counted between two and nine times. The chain joins TRBV7-9 to TRBJ2-7, with D possibly being TRBD1 or TRBD2 (5 bases each). This CDR3 is 14 amino acids long. V lost 5 bases, J lost 6 bases, and 17 bases lay in between. CDR1 is SEHNR and CDR2 is FQNEAQ in the germline V gene (reference sequence). Here the CDR3 DNA reads TGTGCCAGCAGCCCCTCCGGGACCTCCGGCGAGCAGTACTTC. Protein product: CASSPSGTSGEQYF.

This clonotype was seen only a few times. V is TRBV6-5 and J is TRBJ2-5; D may be TRBD2 (6 bases). The CDR3 sequence is 15 residues long. Germline assignment: CDR1 MNHEY and CDR2 SVGAGI. The V gene lost 1 base and the J gene lost 4 bases, with 13 bases spanning the gap. CDR3 region: CASSYYGGDVETQYF. In nucleotides, the CDR3 is TGTGCCAGCAGTTACTATGGAGGGGACGTAGAGACCCAGTACTTC.

This clonotype appeared a few times. The chain couples TRBV7-9 to TRBJ1-3; D possibly corresponds to TRBD1 (5 bases). CDR1 and CDR2 from the germline V gene are SEHNR and FQNEAQ (reference sequence). V dropped 8 bases and J dropped 6 bases, with 20 bases sitting between them. There are 15 residues in the CDR3. In DNA, the CDR3 is TGTGCCAGCGCTCCCACAGGCCTTAGGATAAACACCATATATTTT. Translating it yields CASAPTGLRINTIYF.

The chain joins TRBV25-1 to TRBJ2-7; D uncertain. The V end was cut by 3 bases, the J end by 3 bases, with 6 bases between. Per the germline V gene, CDR1 is MGHDK and CDR2 is SYGVNS. This CDR3 is built from 12 residues. CDR3 sequence: CASSDLNYEQYF. The DNA for the CDR3 is TGTGCCAGCAGTGACCTAAACTACGAGCAGTACTTC.

V and J are TRBV7-9 and TRBJ2-1; 9 bases line up with TRBD2. This CDR3 is built from 16 residues. Germline CDR1 and CDR2: SEHNR and FQNEAQ (reference sequence). The trim removed 3 bases at V and 10 bases at J, leaving 13 bases unmatched. The CDR3 reads CASSFPSGALSQEQFF. DNA for the CDR3: TGTGCCAGCAGCTTCCCTAGCGGGGCCCTCTCTCAGGAGCAGTTCTTC.

The chain recombines TRBV6-6 with TRBJ2-1; D not resolved. The V end lost 7 bases, the J end lost 10 bases, and 20 bases lay between the germline ends. Germline V CDR1 and CDR2: MNHNY, SVGAGI (reference sequence). This CDR3 comprises 14 residues. The CDR3 DNA reads as TGTGCCAGCACCGCCAATGGGAAGGCCCGGGAGCAGTTCTTC. Translating gives CASTANGKAREQFF.

The chain has TRBV7-3 and TRBJ2-2; D tentatively fits TRBD1 or TRBD2 (5 bases each). V was trimmed by 3 bases and J by 5 bases, leaving 13 bases between them. Germline V lookup: CDR1 SGHTA, CDR2 FQGTGA. This CDR3 region has 15 residues. The CDR3 region is CASSFGGGGTGELFF. In DNA form, the CDR3 reads TGTGCCAGCAGCTTCGGTGGGGGTGGTACCGGGGAGCTGTTTTTT.

The J gene is TRBJ2-1, the V gene TRBV30, with 7 nucleotides matching TRBD2. Germline V gene sequence: CDR1 GTSNPN, CDR2 SVGIG (reference sequence). This CDR3 has 18 amino acids. Losses at the gene ends were 5 bases for V and 1 base for J; bases not matched to a gene: 17. CDR3 protein: CAWAGGRARSRSYNEQFF. CDR3 nucleotides: TGTGCCTGGGCCGGGGGGAGGGCCCGCTCGAGGTCCTACAATGAGCAGTTCTTC.

A few counts support this clonotype. The CDR3 DNA sequence: TGTGCCAGCCATATCGGGTTGGCGGCGCGTCAGCCCCAGCATTTT. Protein: CASHIGLAARQPQHF. This chain uses TRBV12-3 or TRBV12-4 with TRBJ1-5; D is unclear. The CDR3 has 15 residues. The V gene lost 8 bases and the J gene lost 6 bases, with 20 bases spanning the gap.

Only a few counts were recorded for this clonotype. This chain joins TRBV20-1 and TRBJ1-5; D gene unclear. CDR3 length equals 16 residues. Trimming removed 0 bases at V and 2 bases at J, with 14 bases between. The V gene's germline CDR1 is DFQATT and CDR2 SNEGSKA (reference sequence). CDR3 protein: CSARDLKGGGNQPQHF. The CDR3 region has the DNA TGCAGTGCTAGAGATCTGAAGGGCGGCGGCAATCAGCCCCAGCATTTT.

The genes are TRBV9 and TRBJ2-5; 8 bases fit TRBD2. CDR1 and CDR2 (germline): SGDLS, YYNGEE. The CDR3 spans 16 residues. V was pared by 0 bases and J by 5 bases, with 9 bases of the junction left unmatched. The CDR3 DNA sequence: TGTGCCAGCAGCGTAGGGGTACTAGCGGAACATGAGACCCAGTACTTC. It encodes CASSVGVLAEHETQYF.

This clonotype has at least ten counts. The chain employs TRBV20-1 and TRBJ2-1; the D gene is possibly TRBD1 (5 bases). Trimming removed 7 bases at V and 7 bases at J, with 11 bases between. The germline gives CDR1 DFQATT, CDR2 SNEGSKA (reference sequence). The CDR3 extends over 11 amino acids. The DNA for the CDR3 is TGCAGTGTTACTCAGGGTAATGAGCAGTTCTTC. Translating gives CSVTQGNEQFF.

V gene TRBV28 combines with J gene TRBJ2-7; 11 nucleotides line up with TRBD1. The junction had 9 bases not matched to a gene; V was cut back by 6 bases and J by 2 bases. The CDR3 spans 16 residues. The germline gives CDR1 MDHEN, CDR2 SYDVKM. The DNA of the CDR3 is TGTGCCAGCAGCGCCGCGGGACAGGGGGTACCCTACGAGCAGTACTTC. This sequence encodes CASSAAGQGVPYEQYF.

This chain connects TRBV6-5 to TRBJ2-1, with 9 positions matching TRBD2. In germline, CDR1 is MNHEY, CDR2 SVGAGI. The junction had 5 bases not matched to a gene; V was cut back by 1 base and J by 7 bases. This CDR3 has 15 residues. CDR3 nucleotide sequence: TGTGCCAGCAGTTACTGGATAGCGGGAGTTAATGAGCAGTTCTTC. This sequence encodes CASSYWIAGVNEQFF.

This clonotype was found many times. The chain combines TRBV11-2 with TRBJ2-3; TRBD2 might be the D (6 bases). CDR1 SGHAT and CDR2 FQNNGV come from the germline V gene. CDR3 length: 15 amino acids. The ends were cut back, 1 base at V and 4 bases at J, with 12 bases in the middle. The CDR3 loop reads CASSLAPTRADTQYF. The CDR3 DNA is TGTGCCAGCAGCTTAGCCCCGACTAGGGCAGATACGCAGTATTTT.

This clonotype has a handful of counts. The V and J genes are TRBV23-1 and TRBJ1-6; TRBD1 matches at 8 bases. TRBV23-1 is an open reading frame, and its role is uncertain. With V trimmed by 4 bases and J by 10 bases, 9 bases remained unmatched. This CDR3 spans 15 amino acids. Here the CDR3 reads CASSRKTGVYSPLHF. Written as DNA, the CDR3 is TGCGCCAGCAGTCGCAAGACAGGGGTGTACTCACCCCTCCACTTT.